The next 18 T cell receptor beta chains were all read from a single sample in a study of blood T cells in healthy people across ages. Then a second PCR, running roughly 7 to 11 cycles, was carried out with a sample-barcoded 5' primer and a J-beta primer mix. In TCRdb, the 5' RACE reads were re-called with MiXCR into one record per CDR3 protein. The data hold more than 650,000 distinct CDR3 sequences, with 22% observed a single time. Sequenced: blood. Every receptor here comes from a man between 65 and 85 years old in good health.

This chain links TRBV28 with TRBJ1-4; D perhaps matches TRBD1 (5 bases). V was pared by 3 bases and J by 8 bases, with 13 bases between. Germline V CDR1 and CDR2: MDHEN, SYDVKM. The CDR3 spans 14 residues. CDR3: CASSFVRGVEKLFF. DNA for the CDR3: TGTGCCAGCAGTTTCGTGAGAGGGGTAGAAAAACTGTTTTTT.

This clonotype turned up a few times. This chain uses TRBV5-1 with TRBJ1-2; TRBD1 might be the D (5 bases). Trimming left V 0 bases short and J 7 bases short, with 10 bases between. Germline V gene lookup returns CDR1 SGHRS and CDR2 YFSETQ. The length of the CDR3 is 13 residues. The CDR3: CASSLVQGGGYTF. The CDR3 DNA reads as TGCGCCAGCAGCTTGGTTCAGGGAGGTGGCTACACCTTC.

This clonotype was seen a handful of times. The V call is TRBV20-1, the J call TRBJ2-3; a possible D gene is TRBD1 (6 bases). The V gene lost 6 bases and the J gene lost 0 bases, with 10 bases spanning the gap. Germline values: CDR1 DFQATT, CDR2 SNEGSKA (reference sequence). The CDR3 loop spans 13 amino acids. Here the CDR3 DNA reads TGCAGTGCCCCCAGGGGAAGCACAGATACGCAGTATTTT. Protein sequence: CSAPRGSTDTQYF.

The V call is TRBV12-3 or TRBV12-4, the J call TRBJ2-3; D is tentatively TRBD1 or TRBD2 (5 bases each). This CDR3 has 14 residues. V was pared by 4 bases and J by 2 bases, with 10 bases between. Here the CDR3 DNA reads TGTGCCAGCAGTTCTAAGGGGACCACAGATACGCAGTATTTT. Residues: CASSSKGTTDTQYF.

This clonotype showed up just a few times. At one of its ends the junction is not consistent with the germline gene, which may arise from a read error. The V call is TRBV7-2, the J call TRBJ2-3, with 10 bases identical to TRBD1. The CDR3 runs 14 residues. CDR1 and CDR2 from the germline V gene are SGHTA and FQGNSA. The CDR3 loop reads CASSRQGAGDPQYF. The CDR3 DNA reads as TGTGCCAGCTCCAGACAGGGGGCTGGAGATCCGCAGTATTTT.

The genes are TRBV4-2 and TRBJ1-2; TRBD1 is a possible D gene (5 bases). The CDR3 length is 14 residues. In germline, CDR1 is LGHNA, CDR2 YNFKEQ. V gave up 0 bases and J gave up 9 bases, with 14 bases separating them. CDR3 DNA: TGTGCCAGCAGCCAAGATAAGCGGCAGGGCAGCTACACCTTC. It translates to CASSQDKRQGSYTF.

This clonotype has more than one count but fewer than ten. The J gene is TRBJ1-1, the V gene TRBV7-2; D unclear. Germline lookup yields CDR1 SGHTA and CDR2 FQGNSA. The V gene lost 2 bases and the J gene lost 5 bases, with 15 bases spanning the gap. The CDR3 extends over 15 amino acids. CDR3 in amino acids: CASSLSRQVGTEAFF. The CDR3 DNA is TGTGCCAGCAGCTTAAGCCGACAAGTCGGGACTGAAGCTTTCTTT. The full variable domain, in which reference TRBV7-2 and TRBJ1-1 provide the parts outside the CDR3, is GAGVSQSPSNKVTEKGKDVELRCDPISGHTALYWYRQSLGQGLEFLIYFQGNSAPDKSGLPSDRFSAERTGGSVSTLTIQRTQQEDSAVYLCASSLSRQVGTEAFFGQGTRLTVV.

V gene TRBV5-1 combines with J gene TRBJ2-5; 12 bases map to TRBD1. The J segment lost 5 bases and the V segment lost 5 bases, leaving 7 bases of the junction unmatched. There are 15 residues in the CDR3. From germline, CDR1 is SGHRS and CDR2 YFSETQ. In DNA, the CDR3 is TGCGCCAGCAGGTTTGGGACAGGGGGCTTTGAGACCCAGTACTTC. Translated: CASRFGTGGFETQYF.

On this clonotype: At one of its ends the junction is not consistent with the germline gene, which may arise from a read error. This chain connects TRBV4-3 to TRBJ1-2; possible D gene TRBD1, 5 bases. The CDR3 consists of 15 residues. Per germline, CDR1 LGHNA and CDR2 YSLEER. The CDR3 coding sequence is TGCGCCAGCAGCCAAGAACCAGGCAGGGCCTATGGCCACACCTTC. As protein: CASSQEPGRAYGHTF.

The J gene is TRBJ1-5, the V gene TRBV21-1. TRBV21-1 is listed as a pseudogene. CDR3 length: 11 amino acids. The CDR3 loop is CASDGMEPQHF. CDR3 DNA: TGTGCCAGCGATGGAATGGAGCCCCAGCATTTT.

This chain links TRBV5-6 with TRBJ2-5; 12 nucleotides align to TRBD2. The J call may not be correct, given that the DNA end is closer to TRBJ2-7. CDR1 is SGHDT and CDR2 is YYEEEE in the germline V gene. CDR3 size: 18 residues. CDR3 loop: CASSLGLAGVIGPYEQYV. Here the CDR3 DNA reads TGTGCCAGCAGCTTGGGACTAGCGGGGGTTATTGGCCCCTACGAGCAGTACGTC.

V gene TRBV3-1 combines with J gene TRBJ2-7; D is unclear. Trimming removed 0 bases at V and 3 bases at J, with 9 bases between. The CDR3 contains 14 residues. From germline, CDR1 is LGHDT and CDR2 YNNKEL (reference sequence). DNA of the CDR3: TGTGCCAGCAGCCAAGATTCAGTGAACTACGAGCAGTACTTC. Translation: CASSQDSVNYEQYF.

This clonotype was picked up a small number of times. J is TRBJ2-1 and V is TRBV4-2, with D hard to call. This CDR3 spans 13 amino acids. Germline-derived CDR1 and CDR2 are LGHNA and YNFKEQ. Trimming pared 2 bases from V and 8 bases from J, leaving 10 bases between. The chain's CDR3 is CASSQYRGDEQFF. The CDR3 DNA sequence: TGTGCCAGCAGCCAATACCGCGGCGATGAGCAGTTCTTC.

The chain couples TRBV7-2 to TRBJ2-1, with D possibly called TRBD1 or TRBD2 (5 bases each). V gave up 3 bases and J gave up 8 bases, with 20 bases separating them. The CDR3 length is 16 residues. CDR1 is SGHTA, CDR2 FQGNSA, per germline. In nucleotides, the CDR3 is TGTGCCAGCAGCTTCGTTATAGGTAGGGGACCCGATGAGCAGTTCTTC. It yields the protein CASSFVIGRGPDEQFF.

The chain is built from TRBV27 and TRBJ1-1; the match to TRBD1 covers 8 bases. Germline V lookup: CDR1 MNHEY, CDR2 SMNVEV (reference sequence). The CDR3 contains 15 residues. V shed 4 bases, J shed 4 bases, and the junction held 8 bases outside the gene matches. The CDR3 DNA follows: TGTGCCAGCAGTTCAGGACCGGACAGGGCCACTGAAGCTTTCTTT. It is translated as CASSSGPDRATEAFF.

V gene TRBV11-2 combines with J gene TRBJ2-5; D is ambiguous. The assigned J gene may be wrong: the sequence end matches TRBJ2-7 better. Germline CDR1 reads SGHAT; CDR2 reads FQNNGV. The CDR3 covers 13 residues. CDR3 sequence reads: CASSSRQVYEQYV. The CDR3 nucleotides read TGTGCCAGCAGCTCTAGGCAGGTCTACGAGCAGTACGTC.

V gene TRBV19 combines with J gene TRBJ1-4; D possibly corresponds to TRBD1 (6 bases). Deletions cut 10 bases from V and 8 bases from J, with 26 bases between. CDR1 and CDR2 (germline): LNHDA, SQIVND (reference sequence). The CDR3 runs 16 residues. CDR3 nucleotides: TGTGCCACCGGACCGAGCGGGGGCTCACTCGGGGAAAAACTGTTTTTT. This codes for CATGPSGGSLGEKLFF.

Of note for this clonotype: At one end the junction does not follow the germline gene, possibly because of a read error. V and J are TRBV27 and TRBJ1-2; no definite D call. CDR1 is MNHEY, CDR2 SMNVEV, per germline (reference sequence). This CDR3 is 13 amino acids long. The CDR3 sequence is CASRPRSNYGYTF. CDR3 bases: TGTGCCAGCAGGCCACGGTCTAACTATGGTTACACCTTC.